These 14 T cell receptor beta chains share one sample of origin, sequenced in a study of blood T cells in healthy people across ages. A sample-barcoded 5' primer and a J-beta primer mix were used in a second PCR of roughly 6 to 11 cycles. In TCRdb, the 5' RACE reads were re-called with MiXCR into one record per CDR3 protein. The table records around 710,000 distinct CDR3 sequences, around 46% of them present only once. The sample taken for sequencing was blood. The source is a woman in her sixties or seventies in good health.

This clonotype was picked up a small number of times. The gene calls are TRBV5-1 and TRBJ2-5; D uncertain. Between the trimmed V and J ends, which lost 3 bases and 1 base, there was a span of 13 bases. The CDR3 is 15 amino acids. The germline V gene encodes CDR1 SGHRS and CDR2 YFSETQ. The CDR3 sequence is CASSSGRAGQETQYF. CDR3 sequence (DNA): TGCGCCAGCAGCTCCGGACGGGCCGGCCAAGAGACCCAGTACTTC.

The DNA for the CDR3 is TGTGCCAGCAGTTACCCCACGGAGGCAGATACGCAGTATTTT. It encodes CASSYPTEADTQYF. The rearrangement uses TRBV6-2 or TRBV6-3 and TRBJ2-3, with D tentatively TRBD2 (5 bases). The CDR3 totals 14 residues. V was pared by 2 bases and J by 4 bases, with 10 bases between. Looked up from germline, CDR1 is MNHEY and CDR2 is SVGEGT.

The gene calls are TRBV6-1 and TRBJ1-6, with D uncertain. In germline, CDR1 is MNHNS, CDR2 SASEGT. V was cut by 6 bases and J by 7 bases, with 10 bases left in between. This CDR3 region has 13 residues. The CDR3 sequence is CASRPVRNSPLHF. Here the CDR3 DNA reads TGTGCCAGCAGACCCGTACGGAATTCACCCCTCCACTTT.

The V call is TRBV25-1, the J call TRBJ1-1; D gene ambiguous. This CDR3 has 12 residues. Between the trimmed V and J ends, which lost 3 bases and 5 bases, there was a span of 7 bases. Per the germline V gene, CDR1 is MGHDK and CDR2 is SYGVNS. The CDR3 reads CASSDPGTEAFF. CDR3 DNA: TGTGCCAGCAGTGACCCGGGAACTGAAGCTTTCTTT.

The chain links TRBV5-1 to TRBJ1-2; D is ambiguous. CDR3 length: 15 residues. CDR1 and CDR2 (germline): SGHRS, YFSETQ. V lost 1 base, J lost 1 base, and 11 bases lay in between. The CDR3 loop is CASSLSLTYNYGYTF. CDR3 DNA sequence: TGCGCCAGCAGCTTGAGTCTCACTTATAACTATGGCTACACCTTC.

This clonotype has more than one count but fewer than ten. V and J are TRBV20-1 and TRBJ2-7, with 8 bases fitting TRBD2. Germline loops: CDR1 DFQATT, CDR2 SNEGSKA (reference sequence). Trimming cost V 3 bases and J 2 bases; bases outside gene matches: 3. CDR3 length: 13 amino acids. The CDR3 sequence is CSASGGATYEQYF. The CDR3 DNA sequence: TGCAGTGCTAGCGGGGGGGCTACCTACGAGCAGTACTTC.

As to this clonotype: One junction end does not reproduce the germline sequence, and a read error may be involved. The chain has TRBV4-3 and TRBJ2-5; 10 positions match TRBD2. The CDR3 has 16 amino acids. Per germline, CDR1 LGHNA and CDR2 YSLEER. The CDR3 reads CAGSQELAGSQETQYF. CDR3 DNA: TGCGCCGGCAGCCAAGAACTAGCGGGGTCGCAAGAGACCCAGTACTTC.

The V and J genes are TRBV9 and TRBJ1-2; D possibly corresponds to TRBD1 (6 bases). The CDR3 is 13 amino acids. Germline-derived CDR1 and CDR2 are SGDLS and YYNGEE. V was trimmed by 4 bases and J by 7 bases, leaving 14 bases between them. The CDR3 loop is CASSPRTVGGYTF. The CDR3 DNA follows: TGTGCCAGCAGCCCCCGGACAGTAGGTGGCTACACCTTC.

Ten or more counts support this clonotype. The chain links TRBV29-1 to TRBJ2-3, with 7 bases aligning to TRBD2. Trimming took 4 bases from V and 2 from J; bases not matched to a gene: 6. This CDR3 is built from 14 residues. In germline, CDR1 is SQVTM, CDR2 ANQGSEA. The CDR3 DNA follows: TGCAGCGTTGCCGCGGGAGATCCCACAGATACGCAGTATTTT. It codes for CSVAAGDPTDTQYF.

Only a few counts were recorded for this clonotype. The V call is TRBV2, the J call TRBJ2-3; possibly TRBD1 for D (8 bases). The CDR3 contains 15 residues. Trimming pared 6 bases from V and 3 bases from J, leaving 16 bases between. Per germline, CDR1 SNHLY and CDR2 FYNNEI. The CDR3 nucleotides are TGTGCCAGCAGCGAACAGGGGGGGAATACAGATACGCAGTATTTT. Residues: CASSEQGGNTDTQYF. Full variable domain (missing parts from reference TRBV2 and TRBJ2-3): EPEVTQTPSHQVTQMGQEVILRCVPISNHLYFYWYRQILGQKVEFLVSFYNNEISEKSEIFDDQFSVERPDGSNFTLKIRSTKLEDSAMYFCASSEQGGNTDTQYFGPGTRLTVL.

V is TRBV2 and J is TRBJ2-3; TRBD2 is a possible D gene (6 bases). The CDR3 has 14 residues. CDR1 and CDR2 (germline): SNHLY, FYNNEI. The germline V and J ends were trimmed by 4 bases and 3 bases, with 11 bases remaining between them. This chain's CDR3 is CASSVGSDTDTQYF. The CDR3 region has the DNA TGTGCCAGCAGTGTCGGGAGTGATACAGATACGCAGTATTTT.

The J gene is TRBJ2-1, the V gene TRBV7-9, with D perhaps given as TRBD1 or TRBD2 (5 bases each). The CDR3 extends over 14 amino acids. Trimming took 5 bases from V and 8 from J, leaving 16 bases between them. Germline V gene data show CDR1 as SEHNR and CDR2 as FQNEAQ (reference sequence). CDR3 region: CASSPEAGAHEQFF. The CDR3 DNA sequence: TGTGCCAGCAGCCCCGAGGCCGGGGCCCATGAGCAGTTCTTC.

This clonotype was picked up many times. This rearrangement joins TRBV12-3 or TRBV12-4 to TRBJ1-2, with TRBD1 as a possible D gene (6 bases). The CDR3 covers 13 residues. The V end lost 5 bases, the J end lost 2 bases, and 9 bases lay between the germline ends. The CDR3 protein is CASSPTGNYGYTF. The CDR3 DNA reads as TGTGCCAGCAGTCCTACAGGGAACTATGGCTACACCTTC.

V usage is TRBV4-2 and J usage is TRBJ1-6; D might be TRBD1 (5 bases). Germline assignment: CDR1 LGHNA and CDR2 YNFKEQ. The V end lost 1 base, the J end lost 7 bases, and 17 bases lay between the germline ends. This CDR3 region has 17 residues. The CDR3 region is CASSQALQPRDNSPLHF. The DNA for the CDR3 is TGTGCCAGCAGCCAAGCGCTACAACCTAGGGACAATTCACCCCTCCACTTT.